This entry is about one T cell receptor (beta chain). Its antigen is currently unknown. This sample was included in a study of CD8+ T cells in alopecia areata. General observations from the study: For patients receiving tofacitinib, scalp clonality and expanded CD8+ clones among the top 100 significantly decreased.

Treatment of the sample: oral pan-JAK inhibitor, 5-10 mg twice daily. The ends were cut back, 2 bases at V and 5 bases at J, with 9 bases in the middle. Germline V gives CDR1 MGHRA, CDR2 YSYEKL. The CDR3 contains 13 residues. RNA extraction and reverse transcription yielded cDNA as sequencing template. Sequencing used immunoSEQ multiplex PCR; TCRdb keeps in-frame clones, though not all of them. The sample lists about 200,000 clones; 58% were seen once. The V call is TRBV4-1, the J call TRBJ1-2; D is unresolved. The sequencing here drew on CD4+ T cells sorted from blood, taken at week 24, from a patient treated with tofacitinib. This TCR was sampled from a human donor with alopecia areata. CDR3 nucleotides: TGCGCCAGCAGCCAAAAATACCCGTATGGCTACACCTTC. Translated, it gives CASSQKYPYGYTF.